This T cell receptor (beta chain) is drawn from a study of T cell responses to AZD1222 COVID-19 vaccine. Study-wide background: The study pooled second doses at about 4 or about 12 weeks.

In this sample, this clone turned up a few times. Its antigen is currently unknown. Findings of the study overall: Once two AZD1222 doses were given, Spike-specific TCR breadth and depth went up. Unmutated variant regions are reportedly the target of nearly half of TCRs that are spike-specific. Spike-wide coverage was observed for vaccine-associated CD4 TCRs, with dominant responses at 160-218 and 743-854.

Germline V gene lookup returns CDR1 MGHRA and CDR2 YSYEKL. V lost 2 bases and J 8 bases, leaving 15 bases between the germline ends. This CDR3 region has 14 residues. The data were produced by immunoSEQ multiplex PCR, yet TCRdb's version contains in-frame clones alone and is incomplete. The table lists around 130,000 clones, approximately 94% of them singletons. This material consisted of peripheral blood, taken on day 0 of AZD1222 vaccination. The TCR sequence derives from an adult in good health. The chain has TRBV4-1 and TRBJ1-2; TRBD1 is a possible D gene (5 bases). CDR3 residues: CASSQPRQFRGYTF. The CDR3 nucleotides are TGCGCCAGCAGCCAACCCCGACAGTTTCGAGGCTACACCTTC.